This T cell receptor beta chain is from a study of T cells in Graves' hyperthyroidism and ophthalmopathy (dated by TCRdb to the late 2010s). With regard to the full study: Peripheral blood was collected at initial diagnosis, before any treatment. A discovery cohort of around 100 patients, roughly 43 with Graves' ophthalmopathy and 57 with stable Graves' hyperthyroidism, was used to find distinguishing TCR V-J signatures. Whether ophthalmopathy could be predicted prospectively was tested in an independent validation cohort made up of fewer than 20 hyperthyroidism patients plus 17 patients who later progressed to ophthalmopathy. The approximately 100 discovery patients were randomly divided into training and test sets at a 7:3 ratio. Thyroid tissue and blood T-cell repertoires from several Graves' hyperthyroidism patients were also compared in the study. Once sampling was done, hyperthyroidism patients were given methimazole at a starting dose of 30 mg daily, whereas ophthalmopathy patients were given high-dose intravenous methylprednisolone. The paper describes TCR Vbeta CDR3 sequencing of 135 peripheral blood samples, made up of 43 ophthalmopathy patients, roughly 75 hyperthyroidism patients and 17 progressor patients. Study-wide conclusions, independent of this receptor: Most expanded thyroid clonotypes (frequency above 0.001) were also detected in blood, suggesting blood repertoires may reflect thyroid immune responses. A 13 V-J signature model separated ophthalmopathy from stable hyperthyroidism, with over 85% sensitivity and roughly 84% specificity in cross-validation and 80%/75% in testing. Sample size was not statistically predetermined, and blinding of investigators to group allocation was not performed. In validation, the model predicted progression to ophthalmopathy with over 60% sensitivity and less than 75% specificity, a median of about 6.7 months before onset.

The TCR beta CDR3 regions were amplified from the RNA transcripts. The TCR CDR3 was subjected to a first round of RT-PCR using the HTBI primer set and the Qiagen OneStep RT-PCR kit. A second multiplex PCR round built the libraries, followed by size selection and purification. The libraries were sequenced on an Illumina HiSeq2000 using paired-end 100 bp reads. The source study handled its data this way. SOAPnuke was used to process the raw data, throwing out any read that contained adapters or uncalled bases, had a mean Phred below 15, or lacked an exact constant-primer or identifier match. High-quality paired reads were merged using COPE v1.2.5, and each unique nucleotide sequence was defined as a clonotype. Clonotypes were aligned to IMGT TRBV, TRBD and TRBJ reference segments using MiTCR v1.1. The analysis was restricted to V-J combinations with a frequency above 0.0001, which together covered 99% to 99.2% of the repertoires. The TCS score was defined as F50 (clonal expansion) divided by E x V (chaos), with BLOSUM62-based TCRdist calculated between CDR3 peptides within each V-J. Welch's t-statistics and random forest reduced 514 V-J features to 13, which were used in a naive Bayes classifier (R e1071). TCRdb reprocessing: public reads trimmed at Q25 with fastp, clones called with MiXCR, in-frame beta chains kept. All rows with the same CDR3 protein become a single entry with the most common DNA and genes. The V and J calls were determined by TCRdb, not by the authors. This sample lists about 370,000 distinct CDR3 sequences; roughly 15% were detected once. The ten largest clones represent under 25% of the sample.

From cysteine to phenylalanine, the CDR3 is 15 amino acids long. Just CDR3 DNA is preserved here, 45 bases in frame from base 1. Trimming accounts for 7 bases at V and 0 bases at J, while the number of junction bases matched to no gene is 8. CDR1 MDHEN and CDR2 SYDVKM were looked up in the germline V gene. In regard to this clonotype: It lacks a known antigen. No much larger clone is present one base from it, and per-base qualities are unavailable.

Ophthalmopathy patients had moderately to severely active disease, with a Clinical Activity Score of 3 or more, a NOSPECS grade of 4 or more, and a disease duration of less than 3 months. The study excluded patients with uncontrolled infections, other autoimmune diseases, pregnancy or lactation. Diagnoses were based on clinical symptoms, serum thyroxine and TRAb, thyroid ultrasound and orbital computed tomography. PBMCs were separated from 10 ml of fresh peripheral blood using Ficoll-Paque density gradient centrifugation. Total RNA was extracted with Trizol reagent, and quality was checked on an Agilent 2100 Bioanalyzer.

The sequencing sample was made of blood. This chain is built from TRBV28 and TRBJ2-5, and TRBD2 matches 7 of the central bases. This sequence was found in a woman in her sixties with Graves' ophthalmopathy. The base sequence is TGTGCCAGCAAGGAGGGAGGGCGGTACCAAGAGACCCAGTACTTC. It encodes CASKEGGRYQETQYF.